What follows is one T cell receptor (beta chain) and its context. No antigen is known for it. A second PCR, run for about 7 to 11 cycles, used a sample-barcoded 5' primer plus a J-beta primer mix. Every cDNA was tagged by a template-switch adaptor with 12 random nucleotides. TCRdb used MiXCR to reprocess the 5' RACE reads, holding one entry per CDR3 protein. The table shows about 1.4 million distinct CDR3 sequences, with approximately 59% occurring only once. Donation came from healthy Caucasian individuals in Russia who were aged 6 to 90. The data were taken from a study of blood T cells in healthy people across ages. Study-wide findings and caveats: Across the age range, TCR beta diversity per million T cells fell in a roughly linear way.

The clonotype was recovered from a man younger than 30 in good health. Sequencing input: blood.

CDR3 protein: CASIPDGEVYGYTF. Here the CDR3 DNA reads TGTGCCAGCATCCCCGACGGGGAGGTCTATGGCTACACCTTC. The chain uses TRBV25-1 and TRBJ1-2; D is uncertain. This CDR3 is built from 14 residues. Germline V lookup: CDR1 MGHDK, CDR2 SYGVNS. The V gene lost 7 bases and the J gene lost 4 bases, with 16 bases spanning the gap.